The 27 T cell receptor beta chains listed next were all sequenced from one sample in a study of Ad26.COV2.S vaccination and SARS-CoV-2 variants. The treatment denotes: roughly 18 received Ad26.COV2.S at low or high dose, single or two shots; 5 received placebo; per-sample allocation not given. Specimen acquisition occurred on day 63 following the initial vaccine or placebo injection. The assay was immunoSEQ multiplex PCR, and TCRdb's table has in-frame clones only and misses some. The repertoire includes 250,000 or so clones, approximately 88% of them detected once, and roughly 3% sits in the top ten. The sequences come from peripheral blood, collected in a trial of Ad26.COV2.S vaccine versus placebo. The receptors originated from a person aged 18-60 years who received the Ad26.COV2.S COVID-19 vaccine or a placebo.

The chain links TRBV30 to TRBJ2-7; D ambiguous. Germline assignment: CDR1 GTSNPN and CDR2 SVGIG (reference sequence). This CDR3 spans 17 amino acids. The V gene lost 0 bases and the J gene lost 2 bases, with 20 bases spanning the gap. CDR3 in amino acids: CAWSVPTVWIETYEQYF. CDR3 nucleotide sequence: TGTGCCTGGAGTGTTCCGACCGTGTGGATCGAAACCTACGAGCAGTACTTC.

The rearrangement links TRBV19 to TRBJ1-2; 7 bases line up with TRBD1. CDR1 LNHDA and CDR2 SQIVND come from the germline V gene (reference sequence). The CDR3 sequence is 14 residues long. V lost 4 bases to trimming and J lost 8 bases; unmatched junction nucleotides: 10. This CDR3 reads CASSTEQGRRGYTF. The CDR3 DNA reads as TGTGCCAGTAGTACCGAACAGGGGAGGAGGGGCTACACCTTC.

The V call is TRBV7-8, the J call TRBJ2-1; 8 bases align to TRBD2. Germline V gene data show CDR1 as SGHVS and CDR2 as FQNEAQ. With V trimmed by 5 bases and J by 10 bases, 13 bases remained unmatched. The CDR3 spans 15 residues. This CDR3 is CASSSLGLEYEEQFF. The CDR3 DNA follows: TGTGCCAGCAGCAGCCTGGGACTAGAATACGAGGAGCAGTTCTTC. Full variable domain (missing parts from reference TRBV7-8 and TRBJ2-1): GAGVSQSPRYKVAKRGQDVALRCDPISGHVSLFWYQQALGQGPEFLTYFQNEAQLDKSGLPSDRFFAERPEGSVSTLKIQRTQQEDSAVYLCASSSLGLEYEEQFFGPGTRLTVL.

The rearrangement uses TRBV15 and TRBJ2-2; the match to TRBD2 covers 14 bases. CDR1 is LNHNV and CDR2 is YYDKDF in the germline V gene (reference sequence). The CDR3 spans 18 residues. V lost 3 bases and J lost 6; bases outside the gene matches: 9. The CDR3 here is CATSRVGTSGRFSGELFF. The CDR3 bases are TGTGCCACCAGCAGGGTCGGGACTAGCGGGAGATTCTCCGGGGAGCTGTTTTTT.

The chain uses TRBV7-3 and TRBJ2-2, with D possibly matching TRBD2 (6 bases). The germline V gene encodes CDR1 SGHTA and CDR2 FQGTGA. The CDR3 is made up of 15 amino acids. The germline V and J ends were trimmed by 0 bases and 5 bases, with 10 bases remaining between them. The CDR3 DNA sequence: TGTGCCAGCAGCTTAACTTCGGGGGTGACCGGGGAGCTGTTTTTT. Protein: CASSLTSGVTGELFF.

The V and J genes are TRBV5-8 and TRBJ2-5, with 7 nucleotides matching TRBD2. Germline V gene sequence: CDR1 SGHTS, CDR2 YDEGEE. The trim removed 3 bases at V and 1 base at J, leaving 9 bases unmatched. CDR3 size: 16 residues. CDR3 coding DNA: TGTGCCAGCAGCTACCCCTGGGGGGGAGGCCAAGAGACCCAGTACTTC. This gives the protein CASSYPWGGGQETQYF.

This clone has only a few counts. The gene calls are TRBV5-1 and TRBJ1-1; 7 nucleotides align to TRBD1. The CDR3 runs to 15 residues. Germline assignment: CDR1 SGHRS and CDR2 YFSETQ. With V trimmed by 0 bases and J by 1 base, 3 bases remained unmatched. The CDR3 sequence is CASSLAHRGNTEAFF. The CDR3 region has the DNA TGCGCCAGCAGCTTGGCCCACAGGGGGAACACTGAAGCTTTCTTT.

The V gene is TRBV7-9, the J gene TRBJ2-1; the D gene is possibly TRBD2 (6 bases). The CDR3 has 17 residues. The V end lost 2 bases, the J end lost 4 bases, and 18 bases lay between the germline ends. The germline V gene has CDR1 SEHNR and CDR2 FQNEAQ (reference sequence). Written as DNA, the CDR3 is TGTGCCAGCAGCTTAAGGAGTGGGAGGCGCCTGTACAATGAGCAGTTCTTC. Protein: CASSLRSGRRLYNEQFF.

The rearrangement joins TRBV4-3 to TRBJ2-5; tentative D call: TRBD2 (6 bases). Germline CDR1 reads LGHNA; CDR2 reads YSLEER. Trimming removed 0 bases at V and 6 bases at J, with 23 bases between. The CDR3 loop spans 18 amino acids. The chain's CDR3 is CASSQDGVPTPRGKTQYF. DNA of the CDR3: TGCGCCAGCAGCCAAGACGGGGTTCCGACGCCTCGGGGGAAGACCCAGTACTTC.

The chain has TRBV15 and TRBJ2-3, with 12 bases lining up with TRBD2. V dropped 3 bases and J dropped 4; count of bases not matched to a gene: 8. CDR1 LNHNV and CDR2 YYDKDF come from the germline V gene (reference sequence). This CDR3 is 17 amino acids long. The CDR3 reads CATSRLTSGSIPDTQYF. For the CDR3, the DNA is TGTGCCACCAGCAGGTTGACTAGCGGGAGCATACCAGATACGCAGTATTTT.

The chain has TRBV4-2 and TRBJ2-4; 8 bases fit TRBD2. V trimming: 0 bases; J trimming: 0 bases; junction bases outside the gene matches: 1. The length of the CDR3 is 16 residues. Germline V CDR1 and CDR2: LGHNA, YNFKEQ. The chain's CDR3 is CASSQELAAAKNIQYF. CDR3 in DNA: TGTGCCAGCAGCCAAGAACTAGCGGCAGCCAAAAACATTCAGTACTTC.

V and J are TRBV6-2 or TRBV6-3 and TRBJ1-1; D is possibly TRBD1 (6 bases). CDR1 and CDR2 from the germline V gene are MNHEY and SVGEGT. The CDR3 totals 14 residues. Deletions cut 2 bases from V and 5 bases from J, with 12 bases between. The CDR3 protein is CASSYTGARTEAFF. The CDR3 DNA sequence: TGTGCCAGCAGTTACACGGGGGCGCGGACTGAAGCTTTCTTT.

This clone was seen a few times. J is TRBJ1-1 and V is TRBV7-9; 8 positions match TRBD1. The CDR3 runs 19 residues. CDR1 and CDR2 (germline): SEHNR, FQNEAQ (reference sequence). After removal of 1 base from V and 0 bases from J, the junction contained 13 bases not matched to a gene. CDR3 sequence: CASSLGGFRRGQMNTEAFF. The CDR3 DNA reads TGTGCCAGCAGCTTAGGGGGATTTCGCAGGGGGCAGATGAACACTGAAGCTTTCTTT.

This clone was picked up a small number of times. The chain combines TRBV7-6 with TRBJ2-2; TRBD1 might be the D (6 bases). The germline V gene has CDR1 SGHVS and CDR2 FNYEAQ. The CDR3 has 17 residues. Trimming left V 4 bases short and J 7 bases short, with 22 bases between. The CDR3 loop is CASSSKAGGGYGGELFF. Here the CDR3 DNA reads TGTGCCAGCAGCTCCAAAGCTGGGGGCGGGTACGGCGGGGAGCTGTTTTTT.

The V gene is TRBV5-5, the J gene TRBJ1-5, with 7 bases aligning to TRBD1. CDR1 is SGHKS, CDR2 YYEKEE, per germline (reference sequence). V was clipped by 4 bases and J by 3 bases; unmatched bases: 7. CDR3 length: 15 residues. This chain's CDR3 is CASSPIKGANQPQHF. The DNA of the CDR3 is TGTGCCAGCAGCCCCATTAAGGGGGCCAATCAGCCCCAGCATTTT.

V is TRBV5-1 and J is TRBJ1-3; 7 bases match TRBD1. The CDR3 runs to 17 residues. Per the germline V gene, CDR1 is SGHRS and CDR2 is YFSETQ. The trim removed 5 bases at V and 0 bases at J, leaving 11 bases unmatched. CDR3 in amino acids: CASSLQPTGISGNTIYF. CDR3 bases: TGCGCCAGCAGTTTACAACCGACAGGGATCTCTGGAAACACCATATATTTT. Based on the CDR3 plus reference TRBV5-1 and TRBJ1-3, the full variable domain is KAGVTQTPRYLIKTRGQQVTLSCSPISGHRSVSWYQQTPGQGLQFLFEYFSETQRNKGNFPGRFSGRQFSNSRSEMNVSTLELGDSALYLCASSLQPTGISGNTIYFGEGSWLTVV.

The J gene is TRBJ2-5, the V gene TRBV7-7, with 15 bases lining up with TRBD2. The germline V gene encodes CDR1 SSHAT and CDR2 FNYEAQ (reference sequence). The CDR3 is 15 amino acids. Unmatched junction bases numbered 4, after V lost 5 bases and J lost 6 bases. The CDR3 reads CASSTGTSGRQTQYF. The CDR3 DNA reads TGTGCCAGCAGCACCGGGACTAGCGGGAGGCAGACCCAGTACTTC.

The rearrangement joins TRBV5-8 to TRBJ2-1; either TRBD1 or TRBD2 may supply D (6 bases each). The germline CDR1 and CDR2 sequences are SGHTS and YDEGEE. The CDR3 length is 16 residues. V lost 2 bases and J lost 4, with 16 bases in between. CDR3 nucleotide sequence: TGTGCCAGCAGCTTAGGAACGGGGGCCTATTACAATGAGCAGTTCTTC. As protein: CASSLGTGAYYNEQFF. The full variable domain, in which reference TRBV5-8 and TRBJ2-1 provide the parts outside the CDR3, is EAGVTQSPTHLIKTRGQQATLRCSPISGHTSVYWYQQALGLGLQFLLWYDEGEERNRGNFPPRFSGRQFPNYSSELNVNALELEDSALYLCASSLGTGAYYNEQFFGPGTRLTVL.

This CDR3 is CASSRGQGTIYEQYV. DNA for the CDR3: TGTGCCAGCAGCCGTGGACAGGGGACTATTTACGAGCAGTACGTC. The chain couples TRBV7-9 to TRBJ2-7; 9 nucleotides agree with TRBD1. V gave up 5 bases and J gave up 4 bases; unmatched junction bases: 9. The CDR3 loop spans 15 amino acids. Germline CDR1 reads SEHNR; CDR2 reads FQNEAQ (reference sequence).

The chain links TRBV14 to TRBJ2-3; D call uncertain. CDR3 length equals 15 residues. Germline V CDR1 and CDR2: SGHDN, FVKESK. Trimming removed 0 bases at V and 0 bases at J, with 7 bases between. The CDR3 DNA sequence: TGTGCCAGCAGCCAAGACTGGCAGAGCACAGATACGCAGTATTTT. As protein: CASSQDWQSTDTQYF.

The chain joins TRBV7-2 to TRBJ1-6; the D is unclear. Germline V CDR1 and CDR2: SGHTA, FQGNSA. CDR3 size: 13 residues. V lost 1 base, J lost 11 bases, and 9 bases lay in between. CDR3 loop: CASSLGREAPLHF. Written as DNA, the CDR3 is TGTGCCAGCAGCTTAGGGCGGGAAGCACCCCTCCACTTT.

The genes are TRBV7-2 and TRBJ1-2; no clear D gene. Germline loops: CDR1 SGHTA, CDR2 FQGNSA. The CDR3 length is 13 residues. Trimming removed 2 bases at V and 5 bases at J, with 9 bases between. CDR3 residues: CASSLSARYGYTF. The DNA for the CDR3 is TGTGCCAGCAGCTTATCAGCTCGGTATGGCTACACCTTC. The complete variable domain, with remaining parts taken from reference TRBV7-2 and TRBJ1-2, reads GAGVSQSPSNKVTEKGKDVELRCDPISGHTALYWYRQSLGQGLEFLIYFQGNSAPDKSGLPSDRFSAERTGGSVSTLTIQRTQQEDSAVYLCASSLSARYGYTFGSGTRLTVV.

This clone was seen more than once but under ten times. The chain recombines TRBV19 with TRBJ1-1; the match to TRBD1 covers 8 bases. V lost 5 bases and J lost 10; bases outside the gene matches: 9. The CDR3 loop spans 13 amino acids. Per germline, CDR1 LNHDA and CDR2 SQIVND (reference sequence). CDR3 in amino acids: CASSPGQGVGAFF. The CDR3 nucleotides read TGTGCCAGTAGTCCTGGACAGGGTGTTGGAGCTTTCTTT.

The V call is TRBV6-5, the J call TRBJ2-7; TRBD1 agrees at 11 bases. The CDR3 length is 13 residues. V lost 6 bases and J lost 4; bases outside the gene matches: 2. The germline V gene has CDR1 MNHEY and CDR2 SVGAGI. CDR3 amino acids: CASRGTGGYEQYF. CDR3 nucleotide sequence: TGTGCCAGCAGGGGGACAGGGGGGTACGAGCAGTACTTC.

The sample holds a few counts of this clone. A junction end diverges from the germline sequence, so it may reflect a read error. The chain employs TRBV19 and TRBJ1-2, with D possibly being TRBD1 (5 bases). The CDR3 consists of 13 residues. Looked up from germline, CDR1 is LNHDA and CDR2 is SQIVND (reference sequence). The DNA for the CDR3 is TGTGCCAGTAGTATCGGCTCTCTACAGGCCCGAGACTTC. It specifies CASSIGSLQARDF.

CDR3 sequence reads: CAWSLGRLNTEAFF. CDR3 nucleotides: TGTGCCTGGAGCCTGGGACGGTTGAACACTGAAGCTTTCTTT. The V and J genes are TRBV30 and TRBJ1-1; D is perhaps TRBD1 (5 bases). Trimming removed 3 bases at V and 0 bases at J, with 11 bases between. CDR1 and CDR2 (germline): GTSNPN, SVGIG (reference sequence). The CDR3 runs to 14 residues. The full variable domain, rest sourced from reference TRBV30 and TRBJ1-1, is SQTIHQWPATLVQPVGSPLSLECTVEGTSNPNLYWYRQAAGRGLQLLFYSVGIGQISSEVPQNLSASRPQDRQFILSSKKLLLSDSGFYLCAWSLGRLNTEAFFGQGTRLTVV.

The gene calls are TRBV15 and TRBJ2-3, with D perhaps TRBD1 (6 bases). This CDR3 spans 14 amino acids. Germline values: CDR1 LNHNV, CDR2 YYDKDF (reference sequence). Trimming shortened V by 3 bases and J by 1 base, and 8 bases separated the two germline ends. CDR3 DNA: TGTGCCACCAGCAGTGGACAGCGCACAGATACGCAGTATTTT. Protein: CATSSGQRTDTQYF.